This T cell receptor (beta chain) was recorded in a study of beta chain features in type 1 diabetes. General study points: Researchers report that Type 1 diabetes patients had moderately but significantly shorter TCRB CDR3s across all four CD4+ subsets. Highly expressing activated T cells could be over-counted with a cDNA template. Insertions were fewer and deletions more numerous at VDJ junctions in type 1 diabetes patients.

In regard to this clone: Its cognate antigen is unknown.

CDR1 and CDR2 (germline): SGHTA, FQGNSA. The CDR3 consists of 16 residues. J gave up 0 bases and V 5 bases, and 7 bases lay outside the gene matches. What was sequenced were expressed TCRB transcripts, since all of the isolated RNA had been reverse transcribed. The method was immunoSEQ multiplex PCR; TCRdb's version includes in-frame clones alone and lacks a portion of them. The sample records fewer than 300,000 clones, 11% being singletons. Every participating donor gave one draw, a heparinised blood sample averaging around 100 mL. This receptor was obtained from a man aged 25-45 years with type 1 diabetes. The sample taken for sequencing was naive CD4+ T cells from blood. J is TRBJ2-3 and V is TRBV7-2; 8 positions match TRBD2. CDR3 residues: CASSPPRGGSTDTQYF. In DNA form, the CDR3 reads TGTGCCAGCAGCCCACCTCGGGGGGGTAGCACAGATACGCAGTATTTT.